The clone carrying this T cell receptor beta chain is a singleton in its sample. Profiled with immunoSEQ multiplex PCR; TCRdb holds only in-frame clones, not every one. The sample shows approximately 120,000 clones, 86% of them seen only once. The sample comes from a study of blood T cell repertoires in COVID-19. From germline, CDR1 is LNHDA and CDR2 SQIVND (reference sequence). There are 18 residues in the CDR3. The V gene lost 3 bases and the J gene lost 1 base, with 21 bases spanning the gap. The origin of this receptor is a woman aged 45-65 years who had recovered from COVID-19. The sample comprised peripheral blood. J is TRBJ1-1 and V is TRBV19, with D unclear. The CDR3 nucleotides are TGTGCCAGTAGTATTTCCGGGGTCACCGTTCCCAAGAACACTGAAGCTTTCTTT. Amino acids: CASSISGVTVPKNTEAFF.